This TCR beta chain appears in the sequencing data of a study of regulatory T cells in long-lasting Graves disease. Study context: Treatment with antithyroid drugs for over 5 years, together with positive TSH receptor antibodies, meant persistent Graves' disease. Study-wide results and limits: A greater number of public clonotypes (around 3,000) was shared by persistent patients than by new patients (around 970).

Time point: persistent/refractory GD, antithyroid drugs over 5 years with positive TRAb. After RNA was extracted from PBMCs, the TCR library was made from it. An endocrinology department located in Xi'an, China, was where the patients came from. V was clipped by 4 bases and J by 2 bases; unmatched bases: 8. CDR1 is MNHNS and CDR2 is SASEGT in the germline V gene. This CDR3 is 16 amino acids long. As to this clonotype: What it recognizes is unknown.

The authors built TCR beta libraries using iRepertoire HTBI primers and Arm-PCR of CDR3 regions. Per the authors' pipeline: From all samples, identification returned approximately 13 TRBJ and 60 to 80 TRBV segments. MiXCR was run by TCRdb on the multiplex PCR reads, yielding one entry per CDR3 protein. Clone size and V and J calls follow TCRdb, not the original study. Among roughly 300,000 distinct CDR3 sequences, about 20% were seen once, and the ten largest hold over 25%. The sequence was obtained from a female donor with Graves disease. V is TRBV6-1 and J is TRBJ2-3; 8 bases are shared with TRBD2. Material: peripheral blood mononuclear cells (PBMCs), obtained when the disease was refractory, from a patient treated with antithyroid drugs. Written as DNA, the CDR3 is TGTGCCAGCAGTGCCGGGACTAGTCCAGCCACAGATACGCAGTATTTT. It translates to CASSAGTSPATDTQYF.